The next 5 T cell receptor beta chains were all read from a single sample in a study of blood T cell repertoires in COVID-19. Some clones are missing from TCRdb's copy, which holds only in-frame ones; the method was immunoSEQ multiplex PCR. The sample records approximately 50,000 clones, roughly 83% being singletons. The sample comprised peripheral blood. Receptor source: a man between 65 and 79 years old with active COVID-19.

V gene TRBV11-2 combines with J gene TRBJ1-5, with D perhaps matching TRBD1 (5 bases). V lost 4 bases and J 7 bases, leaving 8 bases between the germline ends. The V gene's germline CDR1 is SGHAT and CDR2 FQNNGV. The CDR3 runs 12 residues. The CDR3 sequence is CASSSPGQPQHF. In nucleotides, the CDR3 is TGTGCCAGCAGCTCTCCAGGGCAGCCCCAGCATTTT. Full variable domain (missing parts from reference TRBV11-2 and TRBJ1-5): EAGVAQSPRYKIIEKRQSVAFWCNPISGHATLYWYQQILGQGPKLLIQFQNNGVVDDSQLPKDRFSAERLKGVDSTLKIQPAKLEDSAVYLCASSSPGQPQHFGDGTRLSIL.

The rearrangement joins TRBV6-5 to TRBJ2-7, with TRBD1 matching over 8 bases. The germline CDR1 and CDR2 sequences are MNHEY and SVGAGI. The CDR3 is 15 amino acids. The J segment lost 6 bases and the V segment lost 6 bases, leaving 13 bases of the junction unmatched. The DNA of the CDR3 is TGTGCCAGCAGCTTAAAAAAACAGGGGGTCAGCGAGCAGTACTTC. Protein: CASSLKKQGVSEQYF.

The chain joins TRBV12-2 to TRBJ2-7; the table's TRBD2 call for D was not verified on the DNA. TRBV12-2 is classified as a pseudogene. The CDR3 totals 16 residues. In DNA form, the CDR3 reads TGTGCAAGTCGGCCCGGGACTAGCGGGACGGGCTACGAGCAGTACTTC. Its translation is CASRPGTSGTGYEQYF.

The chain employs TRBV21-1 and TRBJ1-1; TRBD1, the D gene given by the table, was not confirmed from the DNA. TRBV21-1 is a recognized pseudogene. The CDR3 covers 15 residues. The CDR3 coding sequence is TGTGCCAGCAGCAACGATACAGGGAAGAACACTGAAGCTTTCTTT. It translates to CASSNDTGKNTEAFF.

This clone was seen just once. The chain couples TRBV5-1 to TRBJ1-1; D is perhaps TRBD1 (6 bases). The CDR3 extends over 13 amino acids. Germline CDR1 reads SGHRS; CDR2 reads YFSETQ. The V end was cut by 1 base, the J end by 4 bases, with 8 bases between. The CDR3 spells CASSLRGGTEAFF. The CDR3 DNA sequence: TGCGCCAGCAGCTTGAGGGGGGGCACTGAAGCTTTCTTT. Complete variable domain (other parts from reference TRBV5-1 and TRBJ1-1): KAGVTQTPRYLIKTRGQQVTLSCSPISGHRSVSWYQQTPGQGLQFLFEYFSETQRNKGNFPGRFSGRQFSNSRSEMNVSTLELGDSALYLCASSLRGGTEAFFGQGTRLTVV.